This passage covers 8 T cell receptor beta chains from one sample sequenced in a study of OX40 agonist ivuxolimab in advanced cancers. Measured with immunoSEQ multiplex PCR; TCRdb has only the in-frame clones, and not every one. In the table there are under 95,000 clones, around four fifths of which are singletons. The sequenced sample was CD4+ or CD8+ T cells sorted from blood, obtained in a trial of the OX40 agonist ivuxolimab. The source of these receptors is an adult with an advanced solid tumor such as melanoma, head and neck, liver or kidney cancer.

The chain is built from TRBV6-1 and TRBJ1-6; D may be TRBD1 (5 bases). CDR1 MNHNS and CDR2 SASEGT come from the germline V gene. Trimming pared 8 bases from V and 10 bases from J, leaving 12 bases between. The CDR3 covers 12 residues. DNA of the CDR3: TGTGCCAGCGGGGGTAGCAGCTCACCCCTCCACTTT. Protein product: CASGGSSSPLHF.

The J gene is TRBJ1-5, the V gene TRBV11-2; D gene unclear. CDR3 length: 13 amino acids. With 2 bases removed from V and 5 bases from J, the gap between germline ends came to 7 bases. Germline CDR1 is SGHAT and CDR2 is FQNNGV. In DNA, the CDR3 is TGTGCCAGCAGCTTACTCTGGGATCAGCCCCAGCATTTT. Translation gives CASSLLWDQPQHF.

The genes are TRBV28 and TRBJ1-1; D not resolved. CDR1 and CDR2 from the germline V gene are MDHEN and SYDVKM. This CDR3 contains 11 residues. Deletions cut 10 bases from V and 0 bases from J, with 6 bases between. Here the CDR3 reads CATNLNTEAFF. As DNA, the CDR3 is TGTGCCACCAACCTGAACACTGAAGCTTTCTTT.

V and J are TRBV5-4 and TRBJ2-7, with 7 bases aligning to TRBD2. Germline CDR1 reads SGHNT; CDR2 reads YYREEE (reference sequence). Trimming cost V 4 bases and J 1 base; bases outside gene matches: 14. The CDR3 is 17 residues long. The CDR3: CASSLAYGAGRSYEQYV. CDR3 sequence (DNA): TGTGCCAGCAGCCTAGCCTACGGAGCGGGGAGGTCCTACGAGCAGTACGTC.

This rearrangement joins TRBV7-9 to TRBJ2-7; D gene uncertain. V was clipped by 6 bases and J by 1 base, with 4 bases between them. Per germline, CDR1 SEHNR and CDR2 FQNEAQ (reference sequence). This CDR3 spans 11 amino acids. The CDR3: CASRGSYEQYF. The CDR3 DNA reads TGTGCCAGCAGGGGTTCCTACGAGCAGTACTTC.

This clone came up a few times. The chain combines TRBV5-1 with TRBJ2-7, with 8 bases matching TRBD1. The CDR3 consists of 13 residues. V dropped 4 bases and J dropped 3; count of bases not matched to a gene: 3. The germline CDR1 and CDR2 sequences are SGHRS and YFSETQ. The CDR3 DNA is TGCGCCAGCAGCCCGGGACAGGTCTACGAGCAGTACTTC. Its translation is CASSPGQVYEQYF.

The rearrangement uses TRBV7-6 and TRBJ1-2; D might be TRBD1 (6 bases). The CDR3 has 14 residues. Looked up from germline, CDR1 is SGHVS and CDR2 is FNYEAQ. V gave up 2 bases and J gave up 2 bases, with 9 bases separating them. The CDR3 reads CASSLRGGNYGYTF. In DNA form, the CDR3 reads TGTGCCAGCAGCTTAAGGGGGGGGAACTATGGCTACACCTTC.

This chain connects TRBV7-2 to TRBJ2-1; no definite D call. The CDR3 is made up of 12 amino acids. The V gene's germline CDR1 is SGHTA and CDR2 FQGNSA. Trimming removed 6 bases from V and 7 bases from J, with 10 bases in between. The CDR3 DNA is TGTGCCAGCAGTCCCCCCTCGAATGAGCAGTTCTTC. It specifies CASSPPSNEQFF.